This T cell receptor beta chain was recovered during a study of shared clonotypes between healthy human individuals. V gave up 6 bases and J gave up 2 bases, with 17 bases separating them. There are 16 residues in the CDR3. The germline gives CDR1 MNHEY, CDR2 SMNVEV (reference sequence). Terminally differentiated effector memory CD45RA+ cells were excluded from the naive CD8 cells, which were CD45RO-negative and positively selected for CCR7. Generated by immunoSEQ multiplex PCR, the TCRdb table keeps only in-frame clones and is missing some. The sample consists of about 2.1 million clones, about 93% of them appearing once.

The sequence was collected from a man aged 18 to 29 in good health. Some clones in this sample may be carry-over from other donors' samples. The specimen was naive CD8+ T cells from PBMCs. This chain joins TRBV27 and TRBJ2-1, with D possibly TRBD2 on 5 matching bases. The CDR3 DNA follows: TGTGCCAGCAGATCCTCTCCGCGGGTAGCCTACAATGAGCAGTTCTTC. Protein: CASRSSPRVAYNEQFF.